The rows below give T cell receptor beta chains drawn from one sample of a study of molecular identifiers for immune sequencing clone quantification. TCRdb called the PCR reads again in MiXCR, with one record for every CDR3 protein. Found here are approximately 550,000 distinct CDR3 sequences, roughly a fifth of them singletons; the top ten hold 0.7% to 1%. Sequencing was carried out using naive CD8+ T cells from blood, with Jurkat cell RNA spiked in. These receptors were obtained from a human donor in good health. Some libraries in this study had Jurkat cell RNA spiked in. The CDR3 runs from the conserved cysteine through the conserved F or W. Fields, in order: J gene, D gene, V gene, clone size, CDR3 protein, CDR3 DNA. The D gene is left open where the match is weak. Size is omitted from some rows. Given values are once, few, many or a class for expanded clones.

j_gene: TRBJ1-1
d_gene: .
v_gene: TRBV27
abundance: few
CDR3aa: CASSLSHRGTEAFF
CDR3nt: TGTGCCAGCAGTTTATCCCACCGGGGGACTGAAGCTTTCTTT

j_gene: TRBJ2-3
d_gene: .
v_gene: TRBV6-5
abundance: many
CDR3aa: CASSYGRGWGLTDTQYF
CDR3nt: TGTGCCAGCAGTTACGGGCGTGGTTGGGGGCTCACAGATACGCAGTATTTT

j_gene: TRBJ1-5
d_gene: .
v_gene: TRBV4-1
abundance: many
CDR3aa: CASSPGLYSNQPQHF
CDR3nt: TGCGCCAGCAGTCCGGGACTGTATAGCAATCAGCCCCAGCATTTT

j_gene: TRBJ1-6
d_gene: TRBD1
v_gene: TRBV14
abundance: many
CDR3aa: CASSLTGFTSPLHF
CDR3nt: TGTGCCAGCAGCCTGACAGGGTTTACTTCACCCCTCCACTTT

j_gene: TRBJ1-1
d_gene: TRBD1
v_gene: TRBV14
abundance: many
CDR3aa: CASKKTGGRAEAFF
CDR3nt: TGTGCCAGCAAGAAGACAGGGGGGAGGGCTGAAGCTTTCTTT

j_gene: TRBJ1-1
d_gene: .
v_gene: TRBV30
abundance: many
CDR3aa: CAWSKGGWTEAFF
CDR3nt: TGTGCCTGGAGTAAAGGGGGTTGGACTGAAGCTTTCTTT

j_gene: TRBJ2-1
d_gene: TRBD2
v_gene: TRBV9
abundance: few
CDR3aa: CASSVVGRGAFPYNEQFF
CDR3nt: TGTGCCAGCAGCGTAGTGGGGCGGGGGGCTTTCCCCTACAATGAGCAGTTCTTC

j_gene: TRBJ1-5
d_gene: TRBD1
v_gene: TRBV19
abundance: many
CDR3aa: CASTRDSSHQPQHF
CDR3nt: TGTGCCAGCACAAGGGACAGCTCCCATCAGCCCCAGCATTTT

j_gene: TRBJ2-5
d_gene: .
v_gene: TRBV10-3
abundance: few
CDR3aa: CAIRESGIEETQYF
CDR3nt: TGTGCCATCAGAGAGTCGGGAATCGAGGAGACCCAGTACTTC

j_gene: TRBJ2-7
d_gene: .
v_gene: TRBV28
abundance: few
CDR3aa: CASSSHQGFSYEQYF
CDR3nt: TGTGCCAGCAGTTCCCACCAGGGTTTCTCCTACGAGCAGTACTTC

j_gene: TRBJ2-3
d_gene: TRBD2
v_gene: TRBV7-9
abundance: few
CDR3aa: CASSRRLAEPTDTQYF
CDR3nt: TGTGCCAGCAGCCGACGGCTAGCGGAGCCCACAGATACGCAGTATTTT

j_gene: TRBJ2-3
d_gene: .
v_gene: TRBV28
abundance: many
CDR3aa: CASSPDAVGTDTQYF
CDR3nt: TGTGCCAGCAGCCCTGATGCGGTGGGCACAGATACGCAGTATTTT

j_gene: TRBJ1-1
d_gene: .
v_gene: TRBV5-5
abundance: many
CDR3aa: CASSFPQGLSEAFF
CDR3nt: TGTGCCAGCAGCTTCCCACAGGGCCTTTCTGAAGCTTTCTTT

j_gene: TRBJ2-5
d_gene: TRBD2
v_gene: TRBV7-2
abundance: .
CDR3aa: CACSSPGLAGGRSYF
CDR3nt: TGTGCCTGCAGCTCACCGGGACTAGCGGGGGGCCGCTCGTACTTC

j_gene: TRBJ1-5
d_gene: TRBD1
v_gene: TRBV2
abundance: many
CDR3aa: CASSDNPTGMSQPQHF
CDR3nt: TGTGCCAGCAGTGATAACCCGACAGGGATGAGCCAGCCCCAGCATTTT

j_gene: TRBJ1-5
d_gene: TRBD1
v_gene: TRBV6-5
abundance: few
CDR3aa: CASSTRDRAGQAQHF
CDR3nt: TGTGCCAGCAGTACCCGGGACAGGGCAGGGCAGGCCCAGCATTTT

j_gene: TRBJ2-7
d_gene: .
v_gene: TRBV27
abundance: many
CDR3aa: CASRPLGASYEQYF
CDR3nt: TGTGCCAGCAGACCTTTGGGGGCTTCCTACGAGCAGTACTTC

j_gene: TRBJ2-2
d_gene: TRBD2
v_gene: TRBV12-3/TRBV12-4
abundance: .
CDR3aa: CASRAGTSGAGELFF
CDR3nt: TGTGCCAGCAGAGCAGGGACTAGCGGAGCCGGGGAGCTGTTTTTT

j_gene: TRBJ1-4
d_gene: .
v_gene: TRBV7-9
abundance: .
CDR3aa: CASSLGGYNEKLLF
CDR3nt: TGTGCCAGCAGCTTAGGCGGCTATAATGAAAAACTGCTTTTT

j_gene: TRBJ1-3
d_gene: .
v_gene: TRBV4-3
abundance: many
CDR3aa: CASSQEAMGSGNTIYF
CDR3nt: TGCGCCAGCAGCCAAGAAGCCATGGGCTCTGGAAACACCATATATTTT

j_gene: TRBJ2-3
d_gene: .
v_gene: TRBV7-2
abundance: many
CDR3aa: CATSYTDTQYF
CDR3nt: TGTGCCACCTCTTACACAGATACGCAGTATTTT

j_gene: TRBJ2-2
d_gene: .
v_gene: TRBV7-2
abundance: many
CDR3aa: CASSPRVTGELFF
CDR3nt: TGTGCCAGCAGCCCCAGGGTCACCGGGGAGCTGTTTTTT

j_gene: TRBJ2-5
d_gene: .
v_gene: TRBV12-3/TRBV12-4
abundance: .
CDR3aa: CASSFVGRKTQHF
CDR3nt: TGTGCCAGCAGTTTCGTAGGGAGGAAGACCCAGCACTTC

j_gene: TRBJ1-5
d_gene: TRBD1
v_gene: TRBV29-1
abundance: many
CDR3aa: CSAATGAFNQPQHF
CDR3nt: TGCAGCGCAGCTACAGGGGCGTTCAATCAGCCCCAGCATTTT

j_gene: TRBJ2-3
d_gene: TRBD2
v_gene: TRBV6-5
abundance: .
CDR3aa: CASSRLAGAPDTQYF
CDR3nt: TGTGCCAGCAGTCGACTAGCGGGGGCCCCAGATACGCAGTATTTT

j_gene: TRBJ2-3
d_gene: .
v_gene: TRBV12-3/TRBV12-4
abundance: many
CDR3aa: CASSLVAVSTDTQYF
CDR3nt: TGTGCCAGCAGTTTAGTAGCGGTGAGCACAGATACGCAGTATTTT

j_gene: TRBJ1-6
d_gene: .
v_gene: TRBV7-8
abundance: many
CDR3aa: CASSLDWNSPLHF
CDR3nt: TGTGCCAGCAGCTTAGACTGGAATTCACCCCTCCACTTT

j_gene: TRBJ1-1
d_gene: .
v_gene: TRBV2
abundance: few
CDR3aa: CASSGGSGWNTEAFF
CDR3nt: TGTGCCAGCAGTGGGGGGAGCGGGTGGAACACTGAAGCTTTCTTT

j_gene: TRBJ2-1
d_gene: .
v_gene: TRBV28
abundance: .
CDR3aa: CASSDKNYNEQFF
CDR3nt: TGTGCCAGCAGCGACAAGAATTACAATGAGCAGTTCTTC

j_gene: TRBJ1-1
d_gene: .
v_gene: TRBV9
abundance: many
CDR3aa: CASSARSSNTEAFF
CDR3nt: TGTGCCAGCAGCGCCAGGAGCTCGAACACTGAAGCTTTCTTT

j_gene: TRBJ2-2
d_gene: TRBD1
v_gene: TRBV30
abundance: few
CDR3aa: CASPPRDRGRTGELFF
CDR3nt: TGTGCCTCGCCGCCCAGGGACAGGGGGCGCACCGGGGAGCTGTTTTTT

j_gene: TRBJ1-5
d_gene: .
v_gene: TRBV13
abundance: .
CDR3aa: CASSGDGNQPQHF
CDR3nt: TGTGCCAGCAGCGGGGATGGGAATCAGCCCCAGCATTTT

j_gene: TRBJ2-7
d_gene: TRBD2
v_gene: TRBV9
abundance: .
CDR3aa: CASSVDGGGSTYEQYF
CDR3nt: TGTGCCAGCAGCGTAGATGGCGGGGGGTCCACCTACGAGCAGTACTTC

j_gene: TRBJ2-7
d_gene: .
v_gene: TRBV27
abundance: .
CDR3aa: CASSFYGMDEQYF
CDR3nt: TGTGCCAGCAGTTTTTATGGGATGGACGAGCAGTACTTC

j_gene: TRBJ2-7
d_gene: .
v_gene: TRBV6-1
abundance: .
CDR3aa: CASSELGPPYEQYF
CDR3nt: TGTGCCAGCAGTGAGCTAGGCCCGCCGTACGAGCAGTACTTC

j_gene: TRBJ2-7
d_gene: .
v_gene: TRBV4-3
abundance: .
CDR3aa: CASSQGKVRVSEQYF
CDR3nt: TGCGCCAGCAGCCAGGGGAAGGTTCGGGTCAGCGAGCAGTACTTC

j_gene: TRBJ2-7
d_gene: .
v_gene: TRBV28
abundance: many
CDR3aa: CASSLGAHHSRSSYEQYF
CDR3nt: TGTGCCAGCAGCCTGGGGGCCCACCACTCGAGGAGCTCCTACGAGCAGTACTTC

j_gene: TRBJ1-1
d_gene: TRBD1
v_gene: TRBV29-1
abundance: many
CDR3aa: CSVQGDTEAFF
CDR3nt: TGCAGCGTACAGGGGGACACTGAAGCTTTCTTT

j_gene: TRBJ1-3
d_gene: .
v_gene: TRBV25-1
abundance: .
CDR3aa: CASSDPDRLPGNTIYF
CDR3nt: TGTGCCAGCAGTGACCCGGACCGTTTGCCTGGAAACACCATATATTTT

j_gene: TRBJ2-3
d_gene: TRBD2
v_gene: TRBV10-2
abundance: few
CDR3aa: CASKGLAGGLITDTQYF
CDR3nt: TGCGCCAGCAAGGGACTAGCGGGAGGATTGATCACAGATACGCAGTATTTT

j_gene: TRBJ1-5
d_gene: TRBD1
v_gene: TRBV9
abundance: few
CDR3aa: CASGQGDQPQHF
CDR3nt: TGTGCCAGCGGACAGGGGGATCAGCCCCAGCATTTT

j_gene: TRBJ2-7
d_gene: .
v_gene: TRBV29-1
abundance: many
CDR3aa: CSVERRGAGAYYEQYF
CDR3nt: TGCAGCGTTGAAAGGAGAGGGGCAGGGGCTTACTACGAGCAGTACTTC

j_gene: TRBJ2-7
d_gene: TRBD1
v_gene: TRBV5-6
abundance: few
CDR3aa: CASSPRDRADEQYF
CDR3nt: TGTGCCAGCAGCCCTCGGGACAGGGCGGACGAGCAGTACTTC

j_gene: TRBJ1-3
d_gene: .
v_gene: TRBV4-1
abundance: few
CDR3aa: CASSQDHFSGNTIYF
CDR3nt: TGCGCCAGCAGCCAAGACCACTTCTCTGGAAACACCATATATTTT

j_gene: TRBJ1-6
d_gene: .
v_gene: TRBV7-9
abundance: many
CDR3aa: CASSSINPTRSPLHF
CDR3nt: TGTGCCAGCAGCTCAATCAACCCCACAAGGTCACCCCTCCACTTT